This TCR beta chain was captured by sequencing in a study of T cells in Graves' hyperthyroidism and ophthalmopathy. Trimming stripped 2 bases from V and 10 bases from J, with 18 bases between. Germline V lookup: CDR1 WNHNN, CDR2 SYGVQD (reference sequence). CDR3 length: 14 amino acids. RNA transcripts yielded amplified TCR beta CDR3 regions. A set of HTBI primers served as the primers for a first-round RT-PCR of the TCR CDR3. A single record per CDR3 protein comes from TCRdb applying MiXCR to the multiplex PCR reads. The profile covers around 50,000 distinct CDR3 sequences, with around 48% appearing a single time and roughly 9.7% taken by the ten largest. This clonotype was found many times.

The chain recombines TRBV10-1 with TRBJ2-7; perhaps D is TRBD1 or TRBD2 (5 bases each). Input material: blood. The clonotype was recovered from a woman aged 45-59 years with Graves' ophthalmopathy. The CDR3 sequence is CASSEAAGRICQYF. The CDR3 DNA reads TGCGCCAGCAGTGAGGCTGCAGGGAGAATTTGTCAGTACTTC.